One and the same sample provided the 11 T cell receptor beta chains below, sequenced in a study of shared clonotypes between healthy human individuals. Data came from immunoSEQ multiplex PCR; TCRdb stores just in-frame clones and leaves some out. The table has about 1.1 million clones, around three quarters seen once. The specimen was memory CD4+ T cells from PBMCs. Subset denoted: CD45RA-negative fraction. The origin of the receptors is a man younger than 35 in good health. Some clones in this sample may be carry-over from other donors' samples.

This chain links TRBV5-5 with TRBJ1-1, with D perhaps matching TRBD1 (6 bases). V was trimmed by 4 bases and J by 3 bases, leaving 16 bases between them. CDR3 length: 15 residues. Germline lookup yields CDR1 SGHKS and CDR2 YYEKEE (reference sequence). CDR3 protein: CASSLTGGMDTEAFF. As DNA, the CDR3 is TGTGCCAGCAGCCTAACGGGGGGCATGGACACTGAAGCTTTCTTT.

The chain links TRBV13 to TRBJ1-1; D perhaps matches TRBD1 (5 bases). The CDR3 consists of 14 residues. CDR1 is PRHDT and CDR2 is FYEKMQ in the germline V gene (reference sequence). The germline V and J ends were trimmed by 3 bases and 12 bases, with 20 bases remaining between them. The CDR3 sequence is CASSFRLGRGIPFF. DNA for the CDR3: TGTGCCAGCAGCTTTCGCCTGGGGCGCGGTATCCCTTTCTTT.

The chain couples TRBV28 to TRBJ1-1, with a weak D call TRBD1 (5 bases). There are 16 residues in the CDR3. V was cut by 4 bases and J by 1 base, with 16 bases left in between. Germline V lookup: CDR1 MDHEN, CDR2 SYDVKM. CDR3 nucleotides: TGTGCCAGCAGTTCTCCTGGGGCCAGCAAGAACACTGAAGCTTTCTTT. Translation: CASSSPGASKNTEAFF.

The chain couples TRBV15 to TRBJ1-2; 12 nucleotides align to TRBD1. The V segment lost 6 bases and the J segment 6 bases; nucleotides outside the gene matches: 11. The CDR3 has 16 amino acids. Germline CDR1 reads LNHNV; CDR2 reads YYDKDF (reference sequence). CDR3 loop: CATSLLGTGGGDGYTF. The CDR3, as DNA: TGTGCCACCAGTCTCCTCGGGACAGGGGGCGGCGATGGCTACACCTTC.

This clone occurred a few times. The chain has TRBV7-6 and TRBJ2-1, with TRBD2 identical over 7 bases. With 5 bases clipped from V and 1 base from J, the junction kept 11 bases outside the gene matches. The CDR3 length is 17 residues. Germline CDR1 and CDR2: SGHVS and FNYEAQ. The CDR3 DNA reads TGTGCCAGCAGCCAACGACTGAGCGGGACTTCCTACAATGAGCAGTTCTTC. Amino acid sequence: CASSQRLSGTSYNEQFF.

Notes on this clone: This sequence is one base from a far larger clone and is likely a read error. Other DNA sequences of this sample code for an identical CDR3. The chain couples TRBV9 to TRBJ2-3, with D tentatively TRBD2 (5 bases). There are 13 residues in the CDR3. The germline V and J ends were trimmed by 0 bases and 3 bases, with 5 bases remaining between them. The V gene's germline CDR1 is SGDLS and CDR2 YYNGEE. The CDR3 sequence: CASSVAGTDTQYF. The CDR3, as DNA: TGTGCCAGCAGCGTAGCGGGGACAGATACGCAGTATTTT.

Comment on this clone: Other nucleotide sequences from this sample produce the same CDR3. The V gene is TRBV19, the J gene TRBJ2-7; D call uncertain. The CDR3 consists of 13 residues. CDR1 LNHDA and CDR2 SQIVND come from the germline V gene (reference sequence). The V end lost 1 base, the J end lost 2 bases, and 6 bases lay between the germline ends. CDR3 nucleotides: TGTGCCAGTAGTATAGGGAGAACCTACGAGCAGTACTTC. Translation gives CASSIGRTYEQYF.

V and J are TRBV7-8 and TRBJ2-5; 7 bases are shared with TRBD2. J gave up 3 bases and V 5 bases, and 12 bases lay outside the gene matches. The CDR3 has 16 amino acids. Germline V CDR1 and CDR2: SGHVS, FQNEAQ. The DNA of the CDR3 is TGTGCCAGCAGCCCCCGGAGGGTAGCGGGTGAAGAGACCCAGTACTTC. Protein sequence: CASSPRRVAGEETQYF.

This chain links TRBV18 with TRBJ2-5; possible D gene TRBD1, 5 bases. Germline loops: CDR1 KGHSH, CDR2 LQKENI. Trimming stripped 5 bases from V and 4 bases from J, with 14 bases between. The CDR3 length is 14 residues. CDR3 residues: CASSVSRVAETQYF. CDR3 bases: TGTGCCAGCTCAGTTTCCAGGGTAGCAGAGACCCAGTACTTC.

The V gene is TRBV29-1, the J gene TRBJ2-7; possibly TRBD1 or TRBD2 for D (5 bases each). This CDR3 is 14 amino acids long. V was clipped by 7 bases and J by 3 bases, with 19 bases between them. Germline V gene data show CDR1 as SQVTM and CDR2 as ANQGSEA. CDR3 in amino acids: CSADTGTPDYEQYF. CDR3 nucleotide sequence: TGCAGCGCTGATACCGGGACGCCTGACTACGAGCAGTACTTC.

This chain joins TRBV6-4 and TRBJ2-1; weak D call: TRBD1 (5 bases). There are 13 residues in the CDR3. Trimming cost V 2 bases and J 7 bases, with 9 bases left between them. The V gene's germline CDR1 is MRHNA and CDR2 SNTAGT. DNA of the CDR3: TGTGCCAGCAGTGACCAGGGATGGAATGAGCAGTTCTTC. Its translation is CASSDQGWNEQFF.